This T cell receptor beta chain was profiled in a study of human thymus T cells. Donor material was obtained from healthy Finnish infants undergoing corrective surgery for congenital heart defects. No fixed cell number was used; all available blood leukocytes supplied DNA. The CDR3 totals 13 residues. Germline values: CDR1 MGHRA, CDR2 YSYEKL. Deletions cut 2 bases from V and 3 bases from J, with 4 bases between. Repertoires were generated with immunoSEQ multiplex PCR, while TCRdb's copy carries only in-frame clones and drops some. There are some 44,000 clones in the sample; approximately 95% occur only once, and 0.15% to 0.2% lies in the top ten.

This rearrangement joins TRBV4-1 to TRBJ2-2; D is ambiguous. The sequence was collected from a girl under two years old with a congenital heart defect but otherwise immunologically healthy. The specimen was blood. The CDR3 DNA reads TGCGCCAGCAGCCAAACTTACACCGGGGAGCTGTTTTTT. Translated, it gives CASSQTYTGELFF.